A selection of T cell receptor beta chains follows, all from one sample in a study of control samples from healthy donors and cancer patients. The repertoire was sequenced with immunoSEQ multiplex PCR; TCRdb's copy has only in-frame clones and lacks some. The sample shows about 160,000 clones, 96% of them seen only once. The sequenced material came from blood. These receptors all come from a woman between 25 and 40 years old in good health. CDR3s include the opening cysteine and the closing phenylalanine or tryptophan. The D gene is left open where the match is weak. Clone size is not always given. Where it is, it says once, few, many or a class for expanded clones.

clone_size j_call d_call v_call cdr3_nt cdr3_aa
once TRBJ1-5 NA TRBV4-1 TGCGCCAGCAGCCAAGAGCCAAGGGCAGATCAGCCCCAGCATTTT CASSQEPRADQPQHF
NA TRBJ2-2 TRBD1 TRBV2 TGTGCCAGCAGTGATGACAGGGGTTTCACCGGGGAGCTGTTTTTT CASSDDRGFTGELFF
NA TRBJ2-7 NA TRBV30 TGTGCCTGCAAAGGGTTTTACGAGCAGTACTTC CACKGFYEQYF
NA TRBJ1-3 NA TRBV19 TGTGCCAGTAAGGCGGCAGGGACCTCTGGAAACACCATATATTTT CASKAAGTSGNTIYF
NA TRBJ1-2 NA TRBV6-5 TGTGCCAGCAGCCGGACAGCTAACTATGGCTACACCTTC CASSRTANYGYTF
NA TRBJ2-7 NA TRBV4-2 TGTGCCAGCAGCCAAGGAGACAGTTTCTACGAGCAGTACTTC CASSQGDSFYEQYF
NA TRBJ2-1 NA TRBV6-1 TGTGCCAGCAGTGAAAGGGGGGACAGTTGGGACTACAATGAGCAGTTCTTC CASSERGDSWDYNEQFF
NA TRBJ2-1 NA TRBV4-2 TGTGCCAGCAGCCAAGAAGGGTCAAGCTCCTACAATGAGCAGTTCTTC CASSQEGSSSYNEQFF
NA TRBJ2-1 NA TRBV6-4 TGTGCCAGCAGTCTGGACCCAATGTCCTACAATGAGCAGTTCTTC CASSLDPMSYNEQFF
NA TRBJ2-1 NA TRBV25-1 TGTGCCAGCAGCGCCCCAGGCAGGGGCTACAATGAGCAGTTCTTC CASSAPGRGYNEQFF
NA TRBJ2-3 NA TRBV5-1 TGCGCCAGCAGCTTGGCCCCAGCTCCCACAGATACGCAGTATTTT CASSLAPAPTDTQYF
NA TRBJ2-3 NA TRBV3-1/TRBV3-2 TGTGCCAGCAGTCTGTCCGGGGGAACTTTCACAGATACGCAGTATTTT CASSLSGGTFTDTQYF
NA TRBJ1-3 NA TRBV18 TGTGCCAGCTCACCTTCAGGGAGCTCTGGAAACACCATATATTTT CASSPSGSSGNTIYF
NA TRBJ1-2 TRBD1 TRBV25-1 TGTGCCAGCAGTGAGATAGGGACAGGGCAACTACATGGCTACACCTTC CASSEIGTGQLHGYTF
NA TRBJ2-5 TRBD1 TRBV27 TGTGCCAGCAGTTTATGGGACAGGGGGCGGGAGACCCAGTACTTC CASSLWDRGRETQYF
NA TRBJ1-5 NA TRBV6-5 TGTGCCAGCAGTAGGACAGATAGCAATCAGCCCCAGCATTTT CASSRTDSNQPQHF
NA TRBJ2-1 TRBD2 TRBV7-9 TGTGCCAGCAGACCGACTAGCGGGAAAATAGTCGATGAGCAGTTCTTC CASRPTSGKIVDEQFF
NA TRBJ2-1 NA TRBV18 TGTGCCAGCTCACCATACATCTACAATGAGCAGTTCTTC CASSPYIYNEQFF
NA TRBJ2-4 NA TRBV29-1 TGCAGCGTTGAGCTCCGGCGCGCGGACATTCAGTACTTC CSVELRRADIQYF
once TRBJ1-1 TRBD1 TRBV5-1 TGCGCCAGCAGCCCCAGGACAGGGAATGTGAACACTGAAGCTTTCTTT CASSPRTGNVNTEAFF
NA TRBJ1-3 NA TRBV7-9 TGTTCGATTAATGCGCCGACGGACACCATATATTTT CSINAPTDTIYF
NA TRBJ1-5 NA TRBV19 TGTGCCAGTAGTATGTTCGGCGTGGGAAGCAATCAGCCCCAGCATTTT CASSMFGVGSNQPQHF
once TRBJ2-1 TRBD2 TRBV28 TGTGCCAGCAGTTTCCTGGGAGGGTACAATGAGCAGTTCTTC CASSFLGGYNEQFF
NA TRBJ1-5 NA TRBV21-1 TGTGCCAGCAGCAAAGGGCACCGATCTAGCAATCAGCCCCAGCATTTT CASSKGHRSSNQPQHF
NA TRBJ1-1 NA TRBV30 TGTGCCTGGAGCGGTAGGACTGAAGCTTTCTTT CAWSGRTEAFF
NA TRBJ1-5 NA TRBV6-5 TGTGCCAGCAGCCCAAGAGGGGGCAATCAGCCCCAGCATTTT CASSPRGGNQPQHF
NA TRBJ1-1 NA TRBV10-3 TGTGCCATCAGCGACCTAGGGGACACTGAAGCTTTCTTT CAISDLGDTEAFF
NA TRBJ1-1 NA TRBV30 TGTGCCTGGAGGGTCAGCGTGAACACTGAAGCTTTCTTT CAWRVSVNTEAFF
NA TRBJ2-1 NA TRBV11-2 TGTGCCAGCAGCTTAGGTGGGTGGGGCCACTACAATGAGCAGTTCTTC CASSLGGWGHYNEQFF
NA TRBJ1-3 NA TRBV29-1 TGCAGCGTTGGGGAGAGCTCTGGAAACACCATATATTTT CSVGESSGNTIYF
NA TRBJ2-1 TRBD2 TRBV11-2 TGTGCCAGCAGCTTAGGGGGAGGGACTAGCGGGGTCAATGAGCAGTTCTTC CASSLGGGTSGVNEQFF
NA TRBJ1-1 NA TRBV18 TGTGCCAGCTCACTGGTCCACGTGGACACTGAAGCTTTCTTT CASSLVHVDTEAFF
NA TRBJ2-3 TRBD2 TRBV6-1 TGTGCCAGCAGTGAGGGGGGGGGTAAATATACGCAGTATTTT CASSEGGGKYTQYF
NA TRBJ1-1 TRBD1 TRBV27 TGTGCCAGCAGGATACAGGGGGCTAACACTGAAGCTTTCTTT CASRIQGANTEAFF
NA TRBJ2-1 TRBD2 TRBV5-8 TGTGCCAGCAGCGCCCGCGGGAGCTCCTACAATGAGCAGTTCTTC CASSARGSSYNEQFF
NA TRBJ2-7 NA TRBV30 TGTGCCTGGACCCCGGGTGGCGAGCAGTACTTC CAWTPGGEQYF
NA TRBJ2-2 NA TRBV19 TGTGCCAGTAGTGACCCGGGGGGCCCCGGGGAGCTGTTTTTT CASSDPGGPGELFF
once TRBJ1-1 NA TRBV4-1 TGCGCCAGCAGCCAGCCCTGGGGTCGGGACACTGAAGCTTTCTTT CASSQPWGRDTEAFF
NA TRBJ2-1 NA TRBV30 TGTGCCTGGAGTGTATTTGGCCCCAGGGGGCAGTTCTTC CAWSVFGPRGQFF
NA TRBJ1-3 NA TRBV6-5 TGTGCCAGCAGAAGTGGGGGCTCTGGAAACACCATATATTTT CASRSGGSGNTIYF
NA TRBJ1-3 NA TRBV6-5 TGTGCCAGCAGGAGGGGGGCTGGAAACACCATATATTTT CASRRGAGNTIYF
NA TRBJ1-2 TRBD1 TRBV4-1 TGCGCCAGCAGCCGCCGACAGGGGGCTGGAGGCTACACCTTC CASSRRQGAGGYTF
NA TRBJ2-2 NA TRBV15 TGTGCCACCAGCAGAGATGGAACTGTCGGGGAGCTGTTTTTT CATSRDGTVGELFF
NA TRBJ2-1 TRBD2 TRBV20-1 TGCAGGGCGACTAGCGGCGATGAGCAGTTCTTC CRATSGDEQFF
NA TRBJ1-2 NA TRBV15 TGTGCCACCAGCAGAGATCTTGTTCAAAGGTCAGGGGCACAGGGAAATGGCTACACCTTC CATSRDLVQRSGAQGNGYTF
NA TRBJ2-7 TRBD1 TRBV11-2 TGTGCCAGCAGCTTACGGACAGGGGGGCGCGGGTTCGAGCAGTACTTC CASSLRTGGRGFEQYF
once TRBJ2-1 NA TRBV11-3 TGTGCCAGCAGCTCCGTTGGAGGAGCTGAGCAGTTCTTC CASSSVGGAEQFF
NA TRBJ2-7 NA TRBV5-1 TGCGCCAGCAGCACTGGAACAGAATCTTCCTACGAGCAGTACTTC CASSTGTESSYEQYF
NA TRBJ1-4 NA TRBV3-1/TRBV3-2 TGTGCCAGCAGTCGAATGACAGAGGCTTTCCATGAAAAACTGTTTTTT CASSRMTEAFHEKLFF
NA TRBJ2-1 NA TRBV30 TGTGCCTGGAGCAATAGCGGCTCCTACAATGAGCAGTTCTTC CAWSNSGSYNEQFF
NA TRBJ2-2 NA TRBV7-9 TGTGCCAGCAGCTCGACCCTCCCCTTTTCCGGGGAGCTGTTTTTT CASSSTLPFSGELFF
NA TRBJ1-1 TRBD1 TRBV27 TGTGCCAGCAACTCAGGGGGGTTGACTGAAGCTTTCTTT CASNSGGLTEAFF
NA TRBJ2-6 NA TRBV30 TGTGCCTGGAGTTCTGGGGCCAACGTCCTGACTTTC CAWSSGANVLTF
NA TRBJ2-1 TRBD2 TRBV5-1 TGCGCCAGCAGCGTACTGACTAGCCTGGGTGAGCAGTTCTTC CASSVLTSLGEQFF
NA TRBJ2-7 TRBD2 TRBV27 TGTGCCAGCAGCCCTTGGACTAGCGGGATTCGGGGCTACGAGCAGTACTTC CASSPWTSGIRGYEQYF
NA TRBJ2-7 NA TRBV10-2 TGCGCCAGCAGTGAATGGGTCTCCTACGAGCAGTACTTC CASSEWVSYEQYF
NA TRBJ1-2 TRBD1 TRBV18 TGTGCCAGCTCACCTCCACAGGGGATCGGCTATGGCTACACCTTC CASSPPQGIGYGYTF